A single sample gave rise to the 24 T cell receptor beta chains below, sequenced in a study of control samples from healthy donors and cancer patients. Libraries were prepared by immunoSEQ multiplex PCR; TCRdb keeps only in-frame clonotypes and omits some of them. The sample records about 120,000 clones, around nine tenths being singletons. What was sequenced was blood. Receptor source: a man between 25 and 39 years old in good health.

In regard to this clone: Germline and junction disagree at one end, which may indicate a read error. This chain uses TRBV11-2 with TRBJ2-1, with D tentatively TRBD2 (7 bases). Germline CDR1 is SGHAT and CDR2 is FQNNGV. CDR3 length: 19 amino acids. The CDR3 nucleotides are TGTGCCAGCAACTTAGGGGGGGGAATCAGAATTAGGGCCCACAATGAGCAGTTCTTC. Protein: CASNLGGGIRIRAHNEQFF. Using reference TRBV11-2 and TRBJ2-1 for the parts outside the CDR3, the full variable domain is EAGVAQSPRYKIIEKRQSVAFWCNPISGHATLYWYQQILGQGPKLLIQFQNNGVVDDSQLPKDRFSAERLKGVDSTLKIQPAKLEDSAVYLCASNLGGGIRIRAHNEQFFGPGTRLTVL.

The CDR3 reads CASSLAVEEAYGYTF. The DNA for the CDR3 is TGCGCCAGCAGCTTGGCCGTTGAAGAGGCCTATGGCTACACCTTC. The chain joins TRBV5-1 to TRBJ1-2; no clear D. The CDR3 has 15 amino acids. V was clipped by 0 bases and J by 4 bases, with 13 bases between them. From germline, CDR1 is SGHRS and CDR2 YFSETQ.

The rearrangement joins TRBV9 to TRBJ2-2; tentatively, D is TRBD1 or TRBD2 (6 bases each). Germline V gene lookup returns CDR1 SGDLS and CDR2 YYNGEE. The CDR3 contains 13 residues. Trimming removed 3 bases at V and 8 bases at J, with 11 bases between. CDR3 in amino acids: CASSAGAGGELFF. DNA for the CDR3: TGTGCCAGCAGCGCGGGGGCGGGGGGGGAGCTGTTTTTT.

This clone was picked up one time. V gene TRBV4-1 combines with J gene TRBJ1-2; D remains ambiguous. The germline V gene encodes CDR1 MGHRA and CDR2 YSYEKL. V was shortened by 0 bases and J by 4 bases, with 9 bases between the two germline ends. This CDR3 comprises 14 residues. The CDR3 protein is CASSQETAVYGYTF. CDR3 bases: TGCGCCAGCAGCCAAGAAACAGCGGTCTATGGCTACACCTTC.

The chain recombines TRBV4-1 with TRBJ1-5; no definite D call. V lost 0 bases to trimming and J lost 0 bases, with 6 bases between them. Germline values: CDR1 MGHRA, CDR2 YSYEKL. The CDR3 spans 15 residues. The CDR3 protein is CASSQDQVSNQPQHF. CDR3 in DNA: TGCGCCAGCAGCCAAGACCAGGTTAGCAATCAGCCCCAGCATTTT.

The chain has TRBV4-1 and TRBJ1-2; TRBD1 aligns across 12 bases. The CDR3 contains 15 residues. Germline V gene sequence: CDR1 MGHRA, CDR2 YSYEKL. With 0 bases clipped from V and 8 bases from J, the junction kept 4 bases outside the gene matches. The CDR3 DNA is TGCGCCAGCAGCCAAGAGGGACAGGGGGCGGGAGGCTACACCTTC. This encodes CASSQEGQGAGGYTF.

This chain joins TRBV30 and TRBJ1-5; the D gene is possibly TRBD1 (6 bases). This CDR3 is built from 13 residues. V shed 1 base and J shed 7 bases, with 11 bases lying between them. Germline-derived CDR1 and CDR2 are GTSNPN and SVGIG (reference sequence). The CDR3: CAWSAGARQPQHF. DNA for the CDR3: TGTGCCTGGAGTGCAGGGGCGCGGCAGCCCCAGCATTTT.

This sequence joins TRBV11-2 and TRBJ2-7; no clear D. The V and J ends lost 3 bases and 4 bases respectively, with 19 bases between them. Germline V CDR1 and CDR2: SGHAT, FQNNGV. This CDR3 contains 16 residues. The DNA of the CDR3 is TGTGCCAGCAGCTTGGTGGGCGGATATGTCTCTTACGAGCAGTACTTC. It yields the protein CASSLVGGYVSYEQYF.

The rearrangement links TRBV28 to TRBJ1-2; TRBD1 agrees at 9 bases. V lost 6 bases and J lost 3; bases outside the gene matches: 11. CDR3 length: 16 residues. From germline, CDR1 is MDHEN and CDR2 SYDVKM. CDR3 sequence: CASRSTGGVFDYGYTF. The CDR3 DNA reads TGTGCCAGCAGATCGACAGGGGGGGTTTTTGACTATGGCTACACCTTC.

The chain couples TRBV2 to TRBJ1-1, with 7 bases identical to TRBD1. Germline V gives CDR1 SNHLY, CDR2 FYNNEI. V trimming: 7 bases; J trimming: 5 bases; junction bases outside the gene matches: 10. This CDR3 has 14 residues. The CDR3 reads CASNQQGSGTEAFF. CDR3 DNA sequence: TGTGCCAGCAACCAACAGGGGTCGGGAACTGAAGCTTTCTTT.

This rearrangement joins TRBV6-1 to TRBJ1-6, with D unclear. CDR1 is MNHNS, CDR2 SASEGT, per germline. The CDR3 sequence is 19 residues long. Trimming pared 2 bases from V and 8 bases from J, leaving 25 bases between. The CDR3 loop reads CASSERPRAILSADSPLHF. CDR3 DNA: TGTGCCAGCAGTGAAAGGCCCCGGGCGATTTTAAGTGCGGATTCACCCCTCCACTTT.

V usage is TRBV7-7 and J usage is TRBJ2-2; 8 nucleotides agree with TRBD1. Germline CDR1 and CDR2: SSHAT and FNYEAQ (reference sequence). The CDR3 loop spans 14 amino acids. Trimming removed 8 bases from V and 3 bases from J; junction bases left unmatched: 5. The CDR3, as DNA: TGTGCCAGCCCAGGGGGCTTGTACACCGGGGAGCTGTTTTTT. Its translation: CASPGGLYTGELFF. Supplemented by reference TRBV7-7 and TRBJ2-2, the full variable domain reads GAGVSQSPRYKVTKRGQDVTLRCDPISSHATLYWYQQALGQGPEFLTYFNYEAQPDKSGLPSDRFSAERPEGSISTLTIQRTEQRDSAMYRCASPGGLYTGELFFGEGSRLTVL.

V usage is TRBV29-1 and J usage is TRBJ1-2, with D unresolved. Deletions cut 4 bases from V and 8 bases from J, with 11 bases between. CDR1 and CDR2 (germline): SQVTM, ANQGSEA. The CDR3 consists of 11 residues. CDR3: CSVVRAGGYTF. As DNA, the CDR3 is TGCAGCGTTGTGAGGGCGGGAGGCTACACCTTC.

The chain has TRBV5-1 and TRBJ1-1; D is unclear. The germline gives CDR1 SGHRS, CDR2 YFSETQ. The CDR3 spans 14 residues. Trimming removed 3 bases from V and 1 base from J, with 10 bases in between. The CDR3 DNA reads as TGCGCCAGCAGCTCGGAACTCGCGAACACTGAAGCTTTCTTT. The encoded protein is CASSSELANTEAFF.

This sequence joins TRBV11-3 and TRBJ2-5, with TRBD2 identical over 8 bases. Per germline, CDR1 SGHNT and CDR2 YENEEA. Unmatched junction bases numbered 9, after V lost 6 bases and J lost 3 bases. This CDR3 has 15 amino acids. The CDR3 DNA follows: TGTGCCAGCAGTCTTGAGGTAGCGGGGAAAGAGACCCAGTACTTC. Translated: CASSLEVAGKETQYF. Drawing the rest from reference TRBV11-3 and TRBJ2-5, the complete variable domain is EAGVVQSPRYKIIEKKQPVAFWCNPISGHNTLYWYLQNLGQGPELLIRYENEEAVDDSQLPKDRFSAERLKGVDSTLKIQPAELGDSAVYLCASSLEVAGKETQYFGPGTRLLVL.

J is TRBJ2-3 and V is TRBV24-1; the D is unclear. Between the trimmed V and J ends, which lost 5 bases and 5 bases, there was a span of 7 bases. CDR3 size: 12 residues. Germline CDR1 KGHDR, CDR2 SFDVKD. CDR3 in amino acids: CATSAPGDTQYF. DNA of the CDR3: TGTGCCACCAGTGCTCCCGGAGATACGCAGTATTTT.

In nucleotides, the CDR3 is TGTGCCTGGGACAGGGGGTCGAGGGATGGCTACACCTTC. Amino acids: CAWDRGSRDGYTF. The rearrangement joins TRBV30 to TRBJ1-2, with 9 bases fitting TRBD1. V gave up 5 bases and J gave up 6 bases; unmatched junction bases: 7. CDR1 and CDR2 from the germline V gene are GTSNPN and SVGIG (reference sequence). CDR3 length: 13 amino acids.

The chain joins TRBV3-1 (or the pseudogene TRBV3-2) to TRBJ2-3, with 9 bases lining up with TRBD1. The junction had 7 bases not matched to a gene; V was cut back by 3 bases and J by 6 bases. This CDR3 is 15 amino acids long. Germline assignment: CDR1 LGHDT and CDR2 YNNKEL (reference sequence). The CDR3 DNA reads as TGTGCCAGCAGCCACTTCGGGACAGGGTCCGATACGCAGTATTTT. Protein: CASSHFGTGSDTQYF.

There are a few counts of this clone. V gene TRBV2 combines with J gene TRBJ2-3, with D unresolved. Germline V CDR1 and CDR2: SNHLY, FYNNEI. This CDR3 spans 11 amino acids. V was trimmed by 5 bases and J by 7 bases, leaving 7 bases between them. The DNA for the CDR3 is TGTGCCAGCAGTTGGTCGTATACGCAGTATTTT. This encodes CASSWSYTQYF.

This CDR3 reads CSASLQVSETEAFF. In DNA form, the CDR3 reads TGCAGTGCTAGTTTACAGGTCTCGGAGACTGAAGCTTTCTTT. This chain uses TRBV20-1 with TRBJ1-1, with D maybe TRBD1 (5 bases). The CDR3 has 14 residues. The V gene lost 3 bases and the J gene lost 5 bases, with 16 bases spanning the gap. Per germline, CDR1 DFQATT and CDR2 SNEGSKA (reference sequence).

This chain joins TRBV6-1 and TRBJ1-6; D is ambiguous. The V end was cut by 2 bases, the J end by 12 bases, with 8 bases between. Germline loops: CDR1 MNHNS, CDR2 SASEGT. The CDR3 length is 12 residues. The CDR3, as DNA: TGTGCCAGCAGTGAATTTGGCCTACCCCTCCACTTT. This gives the protein CASSEFGLPLHF.

This chain uses TRBV4-1 with TRBJ1-1; perhaps TRBD1 as D (5 bases). Germline V gene data show CDR1 as MGHRA and CDR2 as YSYEKL. V gave up 4 bases and J gave up 8 bases, with 17 bases separating them. There are 14 residues in the CDR3. CDR3 sequence: CASSPYYGEGEAFF. DNA of the CDR3: TGCGCCAGCAGCCCCTACTATGGCGAGGGGGAAGCTTTCTTT.

This clone was counted between two and nine times. The rearrangement uses TRBV30 and TRBJ1-4; possible D gene TRBD1, 5 bases. Looked up from germline, CDR1 is GTSNPN and CDR2 is SVGIG (reference sequence). Trimming removed 0 bases at V and 3 bases at J, with 11 bases between. The CDR3 consists of 15 residues. CDR3 amino acids: CAWSVWGDPNEKLFF. CDR3 nucleotide sequence: TGTGCCTGGAGTGTATGGGGGGATCCTAATGAAAAACTGTTTTTT.

This chain connects TRBV28 to TRBJ1-6, with D possibly being TRBD1 (6 bases). The germline CDR1 and CDR2 sequences are MDHEN and SYDVKM. V lost 6 bases, J lost 7 bases, and 16 bases lay in between. The length of the CDR3 is 15 residues. The CDR3, as DNA: TGTGCCAGCAGATTCCTGGACAGCAAGAATTCACCCCTCCACTTT. Translated, it gives CASRFLDSKNSPLHF.